The T cell receptor beta chain described here comes from a study of cytomegalovirus exposure and HLA in healthy donors (dated 2017 in TCRdb). General notes on the study: According to an earlier analysis of 587 of the donors, 150 million to 200 million T cells yielded roughly 110 million unique TCR beta sequences and 276 Gb of sequence data. An early release covering 500 to 750 HLA-typed donors comprised about 290 gigabases of sequencing data and tens of millions of unique TCR sequences. The genetic ancestry cluster associated with self-reported Caucasian donors included 80% to 90% of the 398 genotyped donors. The aim of the study was to test whether cataloging public T cell receptors could identify signatures of past pathogen exposure. The T cell repertoires of 550 to 850 subjects were profiled by immunosequencing and related to cytomegalovirus serostatus. A separate validation cohort of approximately 120 different subjects was used in addition to the approximately 700-subject first cohort. High-throughput TCR immunosequencing, statistical association of individual TCRs with disease status, and machine learning were combined to predict cytomegalovirus infection status. To study patterns of TCR occurrence, a later analysis re-analyzed previously published TCR beta repertoires from more than 550 donors and added high-resolution HLA genotyping. Rather than drawing on any new phenotypic data, the later analysis identified candidate immune exposures from TCR beta sequences and the way those sequences occurred across donors. An earlier analysis of a few hundred of the donors applied high-throughput TCR beta sequencing to assess whether each TCR beta V gene segment acted as functional or pseudogenic. Alongside the repertoire data, information on donor age, sex, ethnicity and CMV serostatus was compiled. Genome-wide SNP genotypes for about 65% of the 666 donors were used in a later genetic analysis, which treated that subset as a discovery cohort. All discovery cohort repertoires had been generated on a single sequencing platform. Both class I and class II loci were covered by HLA typing, at four-digit resolution. Typing coverage varied by locus: about 620-640 donors for A, B, C, DRB1 and DQB1; roughly 560 for DQA1; over 600 for DPA1; roughly 450 for DPB1. Because of strong linkage in the cohort, five DR-DQ haplotypes were treated as single units for association and clustering. Across around 400 genotyped donors of the cohort, an average of about 200,000 unique TCR beta nucleotide sequences per donor were sequenced, and 15% to 20% of those sequences were non-productive. Here is what the overall study found, with its caveats: Because the 87-base-pair reads could not distinguish some IMGT-functional V segments, including TRBV6-2 and TRBV6-3, those segments were excluded. An association between a missense DCLRE1C variant and V-gene and J-gene trimming of TCR beta chains was found in a later genetic analysis and replicated in an independent cohort. The only immune exposure information available for the cohort was CMV serostatus. The study listed approximately 150 TCR beta chains as associated with cytomegalovirus. The presence/absence analyses assumed that sequencing depth was roughly uniform across donors, and that assumption may not be true. Correlated functional status among segregating V segments might reflect linkage disequilibrium, but an unknown experimental factor could not be ruled out. In this cohort, only TCR beta chains were sequenced, and detectable features were limited by the absence of alpha or paired-chain data. Assigning TCR associations to individual alleles was difficult when HLA alleles, especially DR and DQ, strongly co-occurred. A later analysis reported that several top co-occurrence clusters appeared linked to parvovirus B19, influenza, CMV and Epstein-Barr virus. The classifier was reported to diagnose cytomegalovirus status with high specificity and sensitivity in both the original cohort and the validation cohort. In an earlier analysis of 587 of the donors, most TCR beta V segments appeared in productive rearrangements about 90% or about 30% of the time, broadly matching IMGT annotations. A further reported finding was that TCR beta sequences accurately predicted the HLA-A and HLA-B alleles for most subjects in the first cohort. It was suggested by the authors that the approach could potentially be generalized to other disease states and immunological phenotypes. Because HLA typing was unavailable for some donors at each locus, only the typed subset was used in association tests. According to a later genetic analysis, donors in an Asian-associated ancestry cluster had fewer N-insertions in productive TCRs than the roughly 700-donor mean. Most CMV-associated TCR beta chains appeared to be HLA-restricted in a later analysis, and the HLA associations seemed to be driven largely by CMV exposure. While some public TCRs were present in many individuals, most TCR sequences turned up only very rarely across donors. Because counts were too low, more than 15 rarely observed V segments, including chromosome 9 orphons, were excluded from the earlier analysis of roughly 580 of the donors. A few of the identified cytomegalovirus-associated TCR beta chains were confirmed in vitro to be specific for cytomegalovirus antigens. A cluster of highly shared sequence variants was judged likely to be a technical artifact of the sequencing pipeline. Compared with equally common non-associated chains, HLA-associated TCR beta chains in a later analysis were more clonally expanded and had lower generation probabilities. In a later analysis, around 15,000 TCR beta sequences were associated with specific HLA alleles at a false discovery rate of 0.05. In a later analysis, TCR association rates were found to vary across HLA loci, with the most associated TCRs seen for DRB1 alleles and the fewest for HLA-C alleles.

The cohort consisted of some 670 healthy bone marrow donors. At the time of sampling, every cohort member was nominally healthy, though immune exposures that went unrecorded were likely present. The donor tested CMV seropositive, placing the donor among the 290 or so seropositive members of the cohort. Each donor provided a peripheral blood sample, and peripheral blood mononuclear cells were used for TCR beta sequencing. Genomic DNA was extracted from the blood cell samples with the Qiagen DNeasy Blood Extraction Kit. This clone has a handful of counts. Its specific antigen is unknown. Base qualities were left out, and no much larger clone turns up one base away. The library was made by the immunoSEQ multiplex PCR assay. The multiplex PCR relied on a mix of 60 forward primers for TCR Vbeta segments and 13 reverse primers for TCR Jbeta segments. The CDR3 region of rearranged TCR beta genes was amplified from genomic DNA with a multiplex PCR assay. The Illumina HiSeq System was used to sequence the amplified TCR beta libraries as 87-base-pair reads. The authors' pipeline ran thus. In a later analysis, roughly 80 million unique TCR beta chains were counted across the 500 to 850 repertoires, and around 11 million of these chains were shared by at least two donors. To remove PCR and sequencing errors, raw reads were error-corrected and collapsed into unique sequences using a nearest-neighbor algorithm that merged closely related sequences. V, D and J gene segments were assigned by aligning CDR3 sequences to IMGT reference sequences. For a sequence to be retained, at least a six-nucleotide match to both a V gene segment and a J gene segment was required. Rearrangements were classified as productive when the CDR3 lacked stop codons and remained in frame with V and J, and all other rearrangements were classified as non-productive. CDR3 was defined according to IMGT convention as the region running from the second conserved V-encoded cysteine to the conserved J-encoded phenylalanine. In an earlier analysis of around 640 of the donors, sequences lacking an unambiguous match to a single V gene segment were excluded. An earlier analysis of several hundred of the donors classified V segments as functional when productive rearrangements were above 56.7% and as segregating when the standard deviation between donors was above 5%. A statistical classification framework was developed to diagnose cytomegalovirus status using the catalog of TCR beta chain sequences. In a later analysis, TCR nucleotide sequences were compared against IMGT/GENE-DB human TR gene sequences so that V and J genes could be assigned. Using the TCRdist pipeline, a later analysis assigned CDR3 sequences along with most-parsimonious VDJ recombination scenarios. In a later analysis, every TCR beta chain was defined by the combination of its CDR3 amino acid sequence and its V-gene family, and reads without a unique V-gene family were dropped. As a way to deal with suspected cross-contamination and a sequencing artifact, a later analysis dropped roughly 600 nucleotide sequences that were highly shared and had low generation probability. In a later analysis, a clonal expansion index was calculated for each public chain from normalized within-repertoire ranks of inferred template counts. Generation probabilities in a later analysis came from a VDJ recombination model fitted to out-of-frame rearrangements, and those results were checked against IGoR. In a later analysis, hypergeometric tests were used to score TCR-TCR, TCR-HLA and TCR-CMV co-occurrence, with a repertoire-size bias correction applied to TCR pairs. In a later analysis, false discovery rates were estimated by permuting HLA or CMV assignments 20 times. A later analysis grouped co-occurring TCRs with DBSCAN, adding TCRdist sequence similarity when clustering within HLA-allele-positive subsets. For co-occurrence clustering, repertoires with fewer than 30,000 or more than 120,000 public chains were excluded, along with roughly 5 repertoires with anomalous nucleotide sharing. TCRdb re-hosts the immuneACCESS table, in-frame sequences only. Its copies lack some clones; in the studies checked, an unresolved V gene accounts for under half of them, and the cause for the rest is not known. D and trimming come from the DNA, and the V and J calls and clone size come from that table. The sample table shows about 160,000 clones, and about 80% are seen once. Clones ranked in the top ten supply 8% to 10% of the sample.

The CDR1 and CDR2 encoded by the germline V gene are SGHDN and FVKESK. Here V drops 2 bases and J drops 2 bases, and the junction holds 9 bases not matched to any gene. The CDR3 goes from the cysteine to the phenylalanine over 18 residues. CDR3 DNA only is kept here, 54 bases in frame from base 1. The sample consisted of PBMCs. This sequence was found in a man aged 18 to 29 in good health and CMV-seropositive. The V and J genes are TRBV14 and TRBJ2-7, with 13 central nucleotides matching TRBD2. The CDR3 protein is CASSQLRLAGGFTYEQYF. Here is the DNA: TGTGCCAGCAGCCAACTAAGACTAGCGGGAGGCTTTACCTACGAGCAGTACTTC.